Below, 13 T cell receptor beta chains from the same sample are listed, as sequenced in a study of glioma-infiltrating T cells after dendritic cell vaccination. Time point: after dendritic cell vaccination, including at tumor progression/relapse. TCRdb's table, derived via immunoSEQ multiplex PCR, lists solely in-frame clones and lacks some. The profile covers tens of thousands of clones, with around 83% appearing a single time and less than 7.5% taken by the ten largest. Sequenced material: blood, taken after dendritic cell vaccination. The receptors shown here come from a human donor with glioblastoma.

This chain connects TRBV27 to TRBJ1-6, with D possibly matching TRBD1 (5 bases). Trimming removed 4 bases from V and 8 bases from J, with 12 bases in between. This CDR3 contains 14 residues. Germline V gene data show CDR1 as MNHEY and CDR2 as SMNVEV (reference sequence). The CDR3 sequence is CASSSGLFYSPLHF. The CDR3 DNA sequence: TGTGCCAGCAGTTCGGGACTGTTTTATTCACCCCTCCACTTT.

A remark on this clone: The junction departs from germline at one end; a sequencing error may be responsible. This chain joins TRBV11-2 and TRBJ2-7; TRBD1 agrees at 8 bases. This CDR3 comprises 13 residues. CDR1 and CDR2 (germline): SGHAT, FQNNGV. The CDR3: CASSLGQGSDLVF. Here the CDR3 DNA reads TGTGCCAGCAGCCTAGGACAGGGAAGCGATTTAGTTTTC.

The chain employs TRBV5-6 and TRBJ2-7; 11 bases are shared with TRBD1. V trimming: 5 bases; J trimming: 0 bases; junction bases outside the gene matches: 4. The CDR3 runs 15 residues. Germline lookup yields CDR1 SGHDT and CDR2 YYEEEE. CDR3 sequence: CASRRDRGFSYEQYF. The CDR3 DNA sequence: TGTGCCAGCAGGCGGGACAGGGGGTTCTCCTACGAGCAGTACTTC.

V is TRBV6-1 and J is TRBJ1-1; a weak D match, TRBD1 (5 bases). Trimming stripped 6 bases from V and 4 bases from J, with 12 bases between. In germline, CDR1 is MNHNS, CDR2 SASEGT. The CDR3 totals 13 residues. The CDR3 loop reads CASSLRGTTEAFF. In DNA, the CDR3 is TGTGCCAGCAGCTTGCGGGGGACCACTGAAGCTTTCTTT.

J is TRBJ2-3 and V is TRBV5-4; tentative D call: TRBD2 (6 bases). Trimming removed 1 base from V and 0 bases from J, with 6 bases in between. CDR3 length equals 14 residues. CDR1 is SGHNT, CDR2 YYREEE, per germline (reference sequence). The CDR3 here is CASSLSGSTDTQYF. As DNA, the CDR3 is TGTGCCAGCAGCTTGAGCGGGAGCACAGATACGCAGTATTTT.

This chain connects TRBV13 to TRBJ1-1; no reliable D call. CDR3 length equals 16 residues. Trimming removed 2 bases at V and 1 base at J, with 14 bases between. CDR1 PRHDT and CDR2 FYEKMQ come from the germline V gene (reference sequence). The CDR3 DNA follows: TGTGCCAGCAGCTTAATTATAGGTCGAGGGAACACTGAAGCTTTCTTT. Translating it yields CASSLIIGRGNTEAFF.

The V gene is TRBV9, the J gene TRBJ2-3; 7 bases match TRBD1. Germline trimming cut 2 bases from V and 0 bases from J; bases unmatched to any gene: 3. CDR3 length: 15 residues. CDR1 is SGDLS and CDR2 is YYNGEE in the germline V gene. CDR3 amino acids: CASSVTGFSTDTQYF. In DNA, the CDR3 is TGTGCCAGCAGCGTGACAGGGTTTAGCACAGATACGCAGTATTTT.

A single count supports this clone. V usage is TRBV18 and J usage is TRBJ1-4, with 9 bases fitting TRBD1. The V and J ends lost 4 bases and 0 bases, in that order; junction bases with no gene match: 3. The CDR3 runs to 16 residues. Germline CDR1 reads KGHSH; CDR2 reads LQKENI. For the CDR3, the DNA is TGTGCCAGCTCACACGGGACAGGGCCAACTAATGAAAAACTGTTTTTT. This encodes CASSHGTGPTNEKLFF.

The chain couples TRBV12-5 to TRBJ2-5; 10 bases are shared with TRBD2. The germline CDR1 and CDR2 sequences are LGHNT and FRNRAP. With 6 bases clipped from V and 3 bases from J, the junction kept 4 bases outside the gene matches. The CDR3 loop spans 14 amino acids. CDR3 sequence: CASGDGLAEETQYF. DNA for the CDR3: TGTGCTAGTGGAGACGGACTAGCGGAAGAGACCCAGTACTTC.

The chain has TRBV2 and TRBJ1-2, with 7 positions matching TRBD1. Germline V gene lookup returns CDR1 SNHLY and CDR2 FYNNEI. The V and J ends lost 5 bases and 7 bases, in that order; junction bases with no gene match: 10. The CDR3 covers 14 residues. CDR3 DNA: TGTGCCAGCAGTTACGAAACAGGGGTGGCTGGCTACACCTTC. Protein sequence: CASSYETGVAGYTF.

This sequence joins TRBV10-3 and TRBJ2-5; D is undetermined. From germline, CDR1 is ENHRY and CDR2 SYGVKD. There are 14 residues in the CDR3. V gave up 6 bases and J gave up 1 base, with 12 bases separating them. The CDR3 DNA follows: TGTGCCATCAGGCAGACGCAGGTCCAAGAGACCCAGTACTTC. Amino acid sequence: CAIRQTQVQETQYF.

The table lists this clone with a count of one. The V and J genes are TRBV29-1 and TRBJ2-2; tentatively, D is TRBD2 (7 bases). In germline, CDR1 is SQVTM, CDR2 ANQGSEA. The CDR3 is made up of 15 amino acids. Trimming cost V 4 bases and J 1 base, with 13 bases left between them. This chain's CDR3 is CSVGWGGENTGELFF. The DNA for the CDR3 is TGCAGCGTTGGTTGGGGGGGCGAGAACACCGGGGAGCTGTTTTTT.

There are a few counts of this clone. The rearrangement joins TRBV19 to TRBJ1-4; D unclear. V lost 3 bases to trimming and J lost 5 bases, with 10 bases between them. Germline assignment: CDR1 LNHDA and CDR2 SQIVND (reference sequence). The CDR3 loop spans 14 amino acids. The CDR3 DNA is TGTGCCAGTAGTATCGCGGCCGGGAATGAAAAACTGTTTTTT. Encoded protein: CASSIAAGNEKLFF.